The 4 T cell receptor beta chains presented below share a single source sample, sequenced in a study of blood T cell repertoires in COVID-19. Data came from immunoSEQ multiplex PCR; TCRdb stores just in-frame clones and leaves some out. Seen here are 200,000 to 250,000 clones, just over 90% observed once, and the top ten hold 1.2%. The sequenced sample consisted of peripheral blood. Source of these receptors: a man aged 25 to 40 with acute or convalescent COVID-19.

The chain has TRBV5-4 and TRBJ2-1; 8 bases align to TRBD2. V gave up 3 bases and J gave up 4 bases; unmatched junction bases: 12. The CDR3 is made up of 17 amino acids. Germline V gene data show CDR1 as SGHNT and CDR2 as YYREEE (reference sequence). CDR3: CASSSRLAGFLYNEQFF. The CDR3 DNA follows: TGTGCCAGCAGCTCCAGATTAGCGGGGTTCTTATACAATGAGCAGTTCTTC.

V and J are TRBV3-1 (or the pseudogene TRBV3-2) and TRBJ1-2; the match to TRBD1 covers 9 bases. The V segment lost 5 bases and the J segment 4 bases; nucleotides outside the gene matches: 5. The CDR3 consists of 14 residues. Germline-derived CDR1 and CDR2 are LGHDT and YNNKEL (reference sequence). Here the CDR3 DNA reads TGTGCCAGCAGCAGACAGGGGGAGGTCTATGGCTACACCTTC. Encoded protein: CASSRQGEVYGYTF.

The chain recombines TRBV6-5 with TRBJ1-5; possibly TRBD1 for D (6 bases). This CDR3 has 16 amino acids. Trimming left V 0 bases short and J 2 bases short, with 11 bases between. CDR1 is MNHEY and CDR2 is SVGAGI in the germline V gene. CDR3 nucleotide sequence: TGTGCCAGCAGTTACTCCCCACAGGGTCGCAATCAGCCCCAGCATTTT. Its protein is CASSYSPQGRNQPQHF.

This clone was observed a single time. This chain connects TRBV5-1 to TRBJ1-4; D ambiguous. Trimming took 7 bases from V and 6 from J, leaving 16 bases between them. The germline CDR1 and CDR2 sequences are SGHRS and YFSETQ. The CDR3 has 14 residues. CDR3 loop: CASSTRGADEKLFF. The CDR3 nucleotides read TGCGCCAGCTCCACCCGGGGAGCAGATGAAAAACTGTTTTTT.